The next 23 T cell receptor beta chains were all read from a single sample in a study of cytomegalovirus exposure and HLA in healthy donors. The study ran its PCR with 60 Vbeta and 13 Jbeta primers. Sequenced by immunoSEQ multiplex PCR; TCRdb stores in-frame clones only, minus some. Here the sample spans under 200,000 clones, around 86% being singletons. Material: PBMCs. Receptors were obtained from a girl under 10 years old in good health and CMV-seropositive.

The chain combines TRBV7-9 with TRBJ2-1; 8 nucleotides agree with TRBD2. Looked up from germline, CDR1 is SEHNR and CDR2 is FQNEAQ (reference sequence). V dropped 5 bases and J dropped 4; count of bases not matched to a gene: 10. This CDR3 spans 16 amino acids. The CDR3 sequence: CASSPRGTSGYNEQFF. The CDR3 coding sequence is TGTGCCAGCAGCCCGAGGGGCACTAGCGGTTACAATGAGCAGTTCTTC.

CDR3 DNA: TGTGCCAGCAGCCAAGAAAGGACAGGGGAATTAGGGGAAAAACTGTTTTTT. Translated, it gives CASSQERTGELGEKLFF. V and J are TRBV4-2 and TRBJ1-4, with TRBD1 matching over 9 bases. The CDR3 length is 17 residues. Losses at the gene ends were 0 bases for V and 8 bases for J; bases not matched to a gene: 10. Germline CDR1 reads LGHNA; CDR2 reads YNFKEQ.

V gene TRBV6-5 combines with J gene TRBJ2-3, with a possible D match to TRBD2 (6 bases). V was shortened by 7 bases and J by 2 bases, with 16 bases between the two germline ends. Germline V CDR1 and CDR2: MNHEY, SVGAGI. The CDR3 has 15 residues. The CDR3 DNA reads as TGTGCCAGCATTGATCCGGGGGTACACACAGATACGCAGTATTTT. Translated: CASIDPGVHTDTQYF.

This chain's CDR3 is CASSLQDRGLKQYF. The CDR3 DNA follows: TGTGCCAGCAGCTTGCAGGACAGGGGGCTCAAGCAGTACTTC. The chain employs TRBV5-7 and TRBJ2-7; 11 bases are shared with TRBD1. TRBV5-7 is an ORF; its function is uncertain. J gave up 8 bases and V 1 base, and 5 bases lay outside the gene matches. The CDR3 spans 14 residues.

The chain recombines TRBV23-1 with TRBJ2-5, with unresolved D. TRBV23-1 is noted as an ORF with a role that remains uncertain. Trimming removed 4 bases at V and 7 bases at J, with 10 bases between. The CDR3 has 12 amino acids. In DNA form, the CDR3 reads TGCGCCAGCAGTCGCCGTTCAGGGACCCAGTACTTC. Its translation: CASSRRSGTQYF.

The J gene is TRBJ2-2, the V gene TRBV4-2; TRBD2 aligns across 13 bases. Looked up from germline, CDR1 is LGHNA and CDR2 is YNFKEQ. The V gene end was trimmed by 0 bases and the J gene end by 4 bases; junction bases not matched to a gene: 8. This CDR3 comprises 19 residues. CDR3 sequence: CASSQDRGLAGSGTGELFF. The CDR3 DNA reads TGTGCCAGCAGCCAAGATAGGGGACTAGCGGGATCGGGCACCGGGGAGCTGTTTTTT.

The rearrangement joins TRBV19 to TRBJ2-5; 8 bases agree with TRBD2. This CDR3 is built from 14 residues. V was pared by 6 bases and J by 4 bases, with 7 bases of the junction left unmatched. CDR1 and CDR2 (germline): LNHDA, SQIVND (reference sequence). CDR3 bases: TGTGCCAGTAGATATCGGGCGGGAGGAGAGACCCAGTACTTC. Translating it yields CASRYRAGGETQYF.

The CDR3 nucleotides read TGTGCCAGCAGCCCAGGGGTACAGGTCACCCACTCTGGGGCCAACGTCCTGACTTTC. This gives the protein CASSPGVQVTHSGANVLTF. This rearrangement joins TRBV5-8 to TRBJ2-6; D might be TRBD1 (6 bases). Trimming cost V 4 bases and J 0 bases, with 20 bases left between them. Germline assignment: CDR1 SGHTS and CDR2 YDEGEE. The CDR3 covers 19 residues.

V and J are TRBV15 and TRBJ2-1; 11 bases agree with TRBD2. The J segment lost 6 bases and the V segment lost 0 bases, leaving 1 base of the junction unmatched. Germline V CDR1 and CDR2: LNHNV, YYDKDF (reference sequence). The CDR3 contains 15 residues. CDR3 coding DNA: TGTGCCACCAGCAGAGACGGGACTAGCGGCAATGAGCAGTTCTTC. Translating it yields CATSRDGTSGNEQFF.

This chain links TRBV6-1 with TRBJ2-2; D remains unclear. CDR3 length: 14 amino acids. Germline lookup yields CDR1 MNHNS and CDR2 SASEGT. Deletions cut 6 bases from V and 6 bases from J, with 14 bases between. CDR3 sequence: CASRSAPISGELFF. Written as DNA, the CDR3 is TGTGCCAGCAGGAGCGCTCCTATATCCGGGGAGCTGTTTTTT.

The chain recombines TRBV25-1 with TRBJ2-1, with 10 bases that match TRBD2. The germline V gene encodes CDR1 MGHDK and CDR2 SYGVNS. V was clipped by 4 bases and J by 10 bases; unmatched bases: 1. CDR3 length: 12 residues. CDR3 amino acids: CASSAGLAEQFF. The CDR3 DNA sequence: TGTGCCAGCAGTGCGGGACTAGCGGAGCAGTTCTTC.

This sequence joins TRBV7-2 and TRBJ1-3; tentatively, D is TRBD1 (5 bases). The CDR3 is 17 amino acids. The V gene's germline CDR1 is SGHTA and CDR2 FQGNSA. V was clipped by 2 bases and J by 3 bases, with 17 bases between them. This chain's CDR3 is CASSLLGLGRLGNTIYF. For the CDR3, the DNA is TGTGCCAGCAGCTTATTGGGGTTGGGGCGACTTGGAAACACCATATATTTT.

The rearrangement joins TRBV5-1 to TRBJ1-1; no definite D call. The CDR3 consists of 16 residues. Germline CDR1 is SGHRS and CDR2 is YFSETQ. The V end was cut by 7 bases, the J end by 5 bases, with 24 bases between. This CDR3 is CASLGGEGPGNTEAFF. Written as DNA, the CDR3 is TGCGCCAGCCTCGGAGGTGAGGGCCCGGGGAATACTGAAGCTTTCTTT.

J is TRBJ1-2 and V is TRBV4-1, with TRBD1 matching over 7 bases. This CDR3 comprises 14 residues. Losses at the gene ends were 3 bases for V and 2 bases for J; bases not matched to a gene: 3. Germline V lookup: CDR1 MGHRA, CDR2 YSYEKL. CDR3 protein: CASSQTGTNYGYTF. The CDR3 region has the DNA TGCGCCAGCAGCCAGACAGGGACCAACTATGGCTACACCTTC.

The rearrangement links TRBV6-5 to TRBJ2-7; tentatively, D is TRBD2 (7 bases). V lost 6 bases, J lost 7 bases, and 25 bases lay in between. CDR1 MNHEY and CDR2 SVGAGI come from the germline V gene. This CDR3 contains 16 residues. CDR3 amino acids: CASSYTSGGNAREQYF. The CDR3 DNA follows: TGTGCCAGCAGCTACACGTCGGGGGGCAACGCTCGTGAGCAGTACTTC.

This chain links TRBV7-9 with TRBJ1-2, with D maybe TRBD1 (6 bases). CDR1 and CDR2 from the germline V gene are SEHNR and FQNEAQ (reference sequence). Trimming took 5 bases from V and 5 from J, leaving 9 bases between them. The CDR3 totals 12 residues. The CDR3 DNA follows: TGTGCCAGCAGCCCACAGGGATATGGCTACACCTTC. It encodes CASSPQGYGYTF.

The chain couples TRBV6-5 to TRBJ1-1, with D possibly TRBD1 on 5 matching bases. The CDR3 runs to 14 residues. V was clipped by 5 bases and J by 1 base, with 11 bases between them. CDR1 and CDR2 from the germline V gene are MNHEY and SVGAGI. CDR3 loop: CASSRDSENTEAFF. The CDR3 nucleotides are TGTGCCAGCAGTCGCGACAGCGAGAACACTGAAGCTTTCTTT.

CDR3: CASTLRGDRGGGNQPQHF. The DNA for the CDR3 is TGTGCCAGCACCTTGAGGGGTGACAGGGGCGGGGGCAATCAGCCCCAGCATTTT. The V gene is TRBV21-1, the J gene TRBJ1-5; the DNA was not compared with TRBD1, the D call given in the table. TRBV21-1 is annotated as a pseudogene. CDR3 length equals 18 residues.

The rearrangement links TRBV6-1 to TRBJ2-4; no clear D. Trimming pared 2 bases from V and 5 bases from J, leaving 10 bases between. Germline V gene data show CDR1 as MNHNS and CDR2 as SASEGT. This CDR3 region has 14 residues. The CDR3 sequence: CASSESITENIQYF. In nucleotides, the CDR3 is TGTGCCAGCAGTGAAAGCATCACTGAAAACATTCAGTACTTC.

This rearrangement joins TRBV29-1 to TRBJ2-7; no reliable D call. The CDR3 has 11 residues. Trimming pared 4 bases from V and 3 bases from J, leaving 7 bases between. The germline V gene encodes CDR1 SQVTM and CDR2 ANQGSEA. CDR3: CSVVGGYEQYF. In DNA, the CDR3 is TGCAGCGTTGTCGGCGGCTACGAGCAGTACTTC.

The V gene is TRBV6-1, the J gene TRBJ2-7; maybe TRBD2 (6 bases). V dropped 0 bases and J dropped 5 bases, with 14 bases sitting between them. The CDR3 runs to 15 residues. Looked up from germline, CDR1 is MNHNS and CDR2 is SASEGT. The CDR3 loop is CASSEAVGGGHEQYF. CDR3 nucleotide sequence: TGTGCCAGCAGTGAAGCGGTCGGGGGAGGCCACGAGCAGTACTTC.

This clone has only a few counts. The chain is built from TRBV6-5 and TRBJ1-4; D is possibly TRBD1 (5 bases). From germline, CDR1 is MNHEY and CDR2 SVGAGI. The V end was cut by 5 bases, the J end by 8 bases, with 18 bases between. This CDR3 region has 15 residues. CDR3 coding DNA: TGTGCCAGCAGTCCCCGGTGGAGGGGTGAAGAAAAACTGTTTTTT. Amino acid sequence: CASSPRWRGEEKLFF.

CDR3 residues: CASSLGTGGGEQFF. CDR3 in DNA: TGCGCCAGCAGCTTGGGGACAGGGGGAGGTGAGCAGTTCTTC. The genes are TRBV5-1 and TRBJ2-1, with 10 bases lining up with TRBD1. Unmatched junction bases numbered 3, after V lost 0 bases and J lost 9 bases. Germline V gives CDR1 SGHRS, CDR2 YFSETQ. The CDR3 covers 14 residues.